Each of the 10 T cell receptor beta chains below was sequenced from the same sample in a study of cytomegalovirus exposure and HLA in healthy donors. The PCR used 60 Vbeta and 13 Jbeta primers. This table comes from immunoSEQ multiplex PCR, and its TCRdb copy is limited to in-frame clones, with some not included. The sample contains under 150,000 clones, roughly 79% of which appear only once. The sequenced material came from PBMCs. These receptors were taken from a male donor in good health and CMV-seronegative.

The chain employs TRBV7-3 and TRBJ2-7; D is perhaps TRBD2 (5 bases). Germline V gene sequence: CDR1 SGHTA, CDR2 FQGTGA. The CDR3 consists of 14 residues. Trimming took off 2 bases at V and 3 bases at J, with 11 bases between the two ends. The CDR3 protein is CASSLGPADYEQYF. Written as DNA, the CDR3 is TGTGCCAGCAGCTTAGGGCCAGCGGACTACGAGCAGTACTTC.

The rearrangement joins TRBV6-5 to TRBJ1-2; D might be TRBD1 (6 bases). Germline loops: CDR1 MNHEY, CDR2 SVGAGI. V shed 7 bases and J shed 0 bases, with 12 bases lying between them. The CDR3 is made up of 14 amino acids. CDR3: CASTGAETNYGYTF. The CDR3 nucleotides are TGTGCCAGCACAGGGGCTGAAACTAACTATGGCTACACCTTC.

V and J are TRBV30 and TRBJ1-1, with 7 nucleotides matching TRBD1. The V and J ends lost 1 base and 8 bases, in that order; junction bases with no gene match: 7. The germline V gene encodes CDR1 GTSNPN and CDR2 SVGIG (reference sequence). This CDR3 has 13 amino acids. The CDR3 here is CAWSGRGQGEAFF. As DNA, the CDR3 is TGTGCCTGGAGTGGGAGGGGGCAGGGAGAAGCTTTCTTT.

Note on this clone: An end of the junction differs from the germline gene, which may be a read error. The rearrangement uses TRBV7-9 and TRBJ2-1; D is possibly TRBD2 (6 bases). Germline V lookup: CDR1 SEHNR, CDR2 FQNEAQ (reference sequence). This CDR3 contains 16 residues. CDR3 sequence reads: CSSSSTGLRSYNEQFF. The CDR3 DNA reads TGTTCCAGCAGCTCTACGGGACTCCGCTCCTACAATGAGCAGTTCTTC.

This clone was observed a few times. The chain is built from TRBV7-2 and TRBJ2-3; the D gene is possibly TRBD1 (6 bases). The V gene's germline CDR1 is SGHTA and CDR2 FQGNSA. This CDR3 contains 14 residues. V was trimmed by 0 bases and J by 5 bases, leaving 9 bases between them. Here the CDR3 reads CASSLAGGKDTQYF. CDR3 DNA: TGTGCCAGCAGCTTAGCTGGGGGCAAAGATACGCAGTATTTT. Full variable domain (rest looked up from reference TRBV7-2 and TRBJ2-3): GAGVSQSPSNKVTEKGKDVELRCDPISGHTALYWYRQSLGQGLEFLIYFQGNSAPDKSGLPSDRFSAERTGGSVSTLTIQRTQQEDSAVYLCASSLAGGKDTQYFGPGTRLTVL.

This clone turned up a few times. The CDR3 region is CASSPWTGSGNTEAFF. The CDR3, as DNA: TGTGCCAGCAGCCCTTGGACAGGGTCGGGGAACACTGAAGCTTTCTTT. The gene calls are TRBV11-2 and TRBJ1-1; 8 nucleotides align to TRBD1. The V and J ends lost 5 bases and 1 base, in that order; junction bases with no gene match: 9. CDR1 SGHAT and CDR2 FQNNGV come from the germline V gene. The CDR3 runs to 16 residues.

The CDR3 spells CASSSTGTPSYNEQFF. As DNA, the CDR3 is TGTGCCAGCAGCTCGACCGGGACACCATCCTACAATGAGCAGTTCTTC. The chain combines TRBV5-5 with TRBJ2-1, with D maybe TRBD1 (6 bases). V lost 3 bases to trimming and J lost 1 base, with 14 bases between them. This CDR3 contains 16 residues. Looked up from germline, CDR1 is SGHKS and CDR2 is YYEKEE (reference sequence).

The J gene is TRBJ2-7, the V gene TRBV7-2, with TRBD1 identical over 7 bases. V gave up 1 base and J gave up 3 bases; unmatched junction bases: 6. Looked up from germline, CDR1 is SGHTA and CDR2 is FQGNSA. The CDR3 runs to 15 residues. CDR3 nucleotide sequence: TGTGCCAGCAGCTTAGTAAACAGGGGAGTCTACGAGCAGTACTTC. This sequence encodes CASSLVNRGVYEQYF.

The genes are TRBV19 and TRBJ1-6, with D possibly matching TRBD1 (6 bases). The CDR3 extends over 13 amino acids. V lost 5 bases, J lost 9 bases, and 11 bases lay in between. The germline gives CDR1 LNHDA, CDR2 SQIVND (reference sequence). The CDR3 DNA reads as TGTGCCAGTAGTCATACAGGGAGTTCACCCCTCCACTTT. Residues: CASSHTGSSPLHF.

The V call is TRBV6-5, the J call TRBJ1-4; the match to TRBD1 covers 7 bases. Per the germline V gene, CDR1 is MNHEY and CDR2 is SVGAGI. V lost 3 bases and J lost 5; bases outside the gene matches: 3. This CDR3 region has 14 residues. CDR3 region: CASSYRDRNEKLFF. The CDR3 DNA reads as TGTGCCAGCAGTTATCGGGACAGAAATGAAAAACTGTTTTTT.